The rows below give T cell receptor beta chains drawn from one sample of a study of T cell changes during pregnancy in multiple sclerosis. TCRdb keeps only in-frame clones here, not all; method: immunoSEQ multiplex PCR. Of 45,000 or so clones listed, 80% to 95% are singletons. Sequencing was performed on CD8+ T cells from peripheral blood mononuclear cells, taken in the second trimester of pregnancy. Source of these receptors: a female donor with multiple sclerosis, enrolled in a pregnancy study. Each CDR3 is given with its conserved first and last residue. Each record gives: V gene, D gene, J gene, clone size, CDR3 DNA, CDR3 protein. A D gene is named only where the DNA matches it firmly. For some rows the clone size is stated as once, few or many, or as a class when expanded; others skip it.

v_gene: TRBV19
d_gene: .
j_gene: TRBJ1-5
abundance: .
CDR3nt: TGTGCCAGTAGTACCCCCCGGACAGTGGCGGACCAGCCCCAGCATTTT
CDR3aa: CASSTPRTVADQPQHF

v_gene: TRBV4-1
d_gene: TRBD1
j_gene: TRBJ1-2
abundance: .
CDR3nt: TGCGCCAGCAGCCCACCGGGACAGGGGTTAAATGGCTACACCTTC
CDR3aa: CASSPPGQGLNGYTF

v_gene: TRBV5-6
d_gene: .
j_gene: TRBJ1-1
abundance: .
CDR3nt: TGTGCCAGCAGCCCGTCGGGGGGGTACACTGAAGCTTTCTTT
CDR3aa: CASSPSGGYTEAFF

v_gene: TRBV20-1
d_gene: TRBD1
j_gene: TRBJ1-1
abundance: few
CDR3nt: TGCAGTGCTCACAGGGGGACTGAAGCTTTCTTT
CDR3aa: CSAHRGTEAFF

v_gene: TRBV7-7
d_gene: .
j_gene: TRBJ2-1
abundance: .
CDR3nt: TGTGCTAGCAGCCAATCGGGGGCGGGGGATTACAATGAGCAGTTCTTC
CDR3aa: CASSQSGAGDYNEQFF

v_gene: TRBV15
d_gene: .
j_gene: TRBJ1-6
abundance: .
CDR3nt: TGTGCCACCAGCAGCGAAGCCCAGCAGGTCGGACCCCTCCACTTT
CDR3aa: CATSSEAQQVGPLHF

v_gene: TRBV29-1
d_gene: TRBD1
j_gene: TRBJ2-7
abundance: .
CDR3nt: TGCAGCGTCCGGGACAGGGACGCCTACGAGCAGTACTTC
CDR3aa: CSVRDRDAYEQYF

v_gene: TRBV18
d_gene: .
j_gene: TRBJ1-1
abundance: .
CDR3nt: TGTGCCAGCTCAGACGGGGGGACTGAAGCTTTCTTT
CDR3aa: CASSDGGTEAFF

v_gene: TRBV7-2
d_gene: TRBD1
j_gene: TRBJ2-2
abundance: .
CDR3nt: TGTGCCAGCAGCTTAGGGGACAGGATAAACACCGGGGAGCTGTTTTTT
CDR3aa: CASSLGDRINTGELFF

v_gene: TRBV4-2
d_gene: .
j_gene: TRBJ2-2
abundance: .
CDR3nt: TGTGCCAGCAGCCAAAAGACAGATAACACCGGGGAGCTGTTTTTT
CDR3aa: CASSQKTDNTGELFF

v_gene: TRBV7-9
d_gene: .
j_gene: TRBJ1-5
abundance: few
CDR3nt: TGTGCCAGCAGCTTCGACAGTGGCAATCAGCCCCAGCATTTT
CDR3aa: CASSFDSGNQPQHF

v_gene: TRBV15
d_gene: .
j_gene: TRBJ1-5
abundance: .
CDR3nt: TGTGCCACCAGCAGGGGGCAGGGAACGAATCAGCCCCAGCATTTT
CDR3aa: CATSRGQGTNQPQHF

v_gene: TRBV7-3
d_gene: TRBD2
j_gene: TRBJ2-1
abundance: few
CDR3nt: TGTGCCAGCAGCTTACTAGCGGGGAACTACAATGAGCAGTTCTTC
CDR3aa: CASSLLAGNYNEQFF

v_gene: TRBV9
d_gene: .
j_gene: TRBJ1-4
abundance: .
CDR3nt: TGTGCCAGCAGCTTCTCCGGGGAGGGGGAGGAGGAAAAACTGTTTTTT
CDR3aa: CASSFSGEGEEEKLFF

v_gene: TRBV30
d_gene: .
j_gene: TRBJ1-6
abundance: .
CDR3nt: TGTGCCTGGAGTGGGGCACGGGGCGGAGGGTCCCTCCACTTT
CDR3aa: CAWSGARGGGSLHF

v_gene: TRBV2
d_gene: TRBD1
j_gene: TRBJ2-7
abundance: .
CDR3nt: TGTGCCACCCCGGGACAGGGGGCGGACGAGCAGTACTTC
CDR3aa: CATPGQGADEQYF

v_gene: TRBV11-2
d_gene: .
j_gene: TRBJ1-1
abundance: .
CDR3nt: TGTGCCAGCAGCTTAAGCGCTGACACTGAAGCTTTCTTT
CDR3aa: CASSLSADTEAFF

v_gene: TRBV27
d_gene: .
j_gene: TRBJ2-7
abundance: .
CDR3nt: TGTGCCAGCAGTATCGGACAGAACTACGAGCAGTACTTC
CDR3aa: CASSIGQNYEQYF

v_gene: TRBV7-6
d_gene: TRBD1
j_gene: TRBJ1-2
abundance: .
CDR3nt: TGTGCCAGCAGCTCGGGACAGGGGAATGGCTACACCTTC
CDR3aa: CASSSGQGNGYTF

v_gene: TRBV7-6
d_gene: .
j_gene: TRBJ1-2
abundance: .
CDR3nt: TGTGCCAGCAGCGCAACCACTCAAAACTATGGCTACACCTTC
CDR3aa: CASSATTQNYGYTF

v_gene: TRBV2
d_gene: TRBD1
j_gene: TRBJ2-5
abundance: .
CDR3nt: TGTGCCAGCAGTGAAGCGGGACAGGGGGCGCGGGAGACCCAGTACTTC
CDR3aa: CASSEAGQGARETQYF

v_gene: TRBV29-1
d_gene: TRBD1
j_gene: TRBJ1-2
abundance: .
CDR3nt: TGCAGCGTCGAGGGGACAGGGGTTCCCTATGGCTACACCTTC
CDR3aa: CSVEGTGVPYGYTF

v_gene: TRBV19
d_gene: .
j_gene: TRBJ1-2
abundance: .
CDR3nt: TGTGCCAGTAGTGCTTTTACAGGGGGCTACACCTTC
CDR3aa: CASSAFTGGYTF

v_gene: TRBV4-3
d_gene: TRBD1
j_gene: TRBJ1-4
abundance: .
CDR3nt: TGCGCCAGCAGCCCTGGACAGGGTGGGGAAAAACTGTTTTTT
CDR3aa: CASSPGQGGEKLFF

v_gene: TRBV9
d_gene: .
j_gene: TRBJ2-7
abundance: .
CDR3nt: TGTGCCAGCAGCGGGGCCGGTGATTCCTACGAGCAGTACTTC
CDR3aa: CASSGAGDSYEQYF

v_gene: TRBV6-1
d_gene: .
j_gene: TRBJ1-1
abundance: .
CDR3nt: TGTGCCTCGAGGCGGAACACTGAAGCTTTCTTT
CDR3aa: CASRRNTEAFF

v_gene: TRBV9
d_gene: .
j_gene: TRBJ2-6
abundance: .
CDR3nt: TGTGCCAGCCAGGGAACTGGGGCCAACGTCCTGACTTTC
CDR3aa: CASQGTGANVLTF

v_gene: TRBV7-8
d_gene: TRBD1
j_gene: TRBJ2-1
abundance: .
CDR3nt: TGTGCCAGCAGCCCGGGACAGGGGGTTCATGAGCAGTTCTTC
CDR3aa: CASSPGQGVHEQFF

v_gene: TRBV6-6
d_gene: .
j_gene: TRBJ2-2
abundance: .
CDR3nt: TGTGCCAGCAGTTACGTGGCCAACGCCGGGGAGCTGTTTTTT
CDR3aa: CASSYVANAGELFF